The rows below give T cell receptor beta chains drawn from one sample of a study of CD8 T cells in Susac syndrome. Via MiXCR, TCRdb re-called the immunoSEQ multiplex PCR reads, giving one row per CDR3 protein. The sample lists roughly 190,000 distinct CDR3 sequences, around 95% occurring once. The sample consisted of CD8+ T cells from PBMCs. The receptors here all came from a human donor with Susac syndrome. CDR3s include the opening cysteine and the closing phenylalanine or tryptophan. The D gene is left open where the match is weak. Some rows mark clone size as missing; the rest say once, few, many or name a class of expanded clone.

CDR3nt,CDR3aa,j_gene,v_gene,abundance,d_gene
TGCGCCAGCAGCTCCAGACTGGACAGGGGGGGACAAGAGACCCAGTACTTC,CASSSRLDRGGQETQYF,TRBJ2-5,TRBV5-1,-,TRBD1
TGTGCCAGCCGGAGGGATTCCTACGAGCAGTACTTC,CASRRDSYEQYF,TRBJ2-7,TRBV6-1,-,-
TGTGCCACCTTCCAGGGGACAGGGGGCCAAGAGACCCAGTACTTC,CATFQGTGGQETQYF,TRBJ2-5,TRBV15,-,TRBD1
TGTGCCAGCAGCGCGGGAATAAGTGGGACTGAAGCTTTCTTT,CASSAGISGTEAFF,TRBJ1-1,TRBV9,-,-
TGTGCCAGCAGCTTAGGTTCTGATCTTAACGAGCAGTACTTC,CASSLGSDLNEQYF,TRBJ2-7,TRBV13,-,-
TGCGCCAGCAGCCCCGCGGGCCCTATTTACGAGCAGTACTTC,CASSPAGPIYEQYF,TRBJ2-7,TRBV4-1,-,-
TGTGCCAGCAGCGAGGGGGGGTTAAGTTACGAGCAGTACTTC,CASSEGGLSYEQYF,TRBJ2-7,TRBV9,-,-
TGTGCCAGCAGTCCGGGGCGGGCCCGGGGCCATGAGCAGTTCTTC,CASSPGRARGHEQFF,TRBJ2-1,TRBV28,-,-
TGCGCCAGCAGCCAAGATTTGCAGTATAGCAATCAGCCCCAGCATTTT,CASSQDLQYSNQPQHF,TRBJ1-5,TRBV4-1,-,-
TGTGCCAGCAGTTTATTCGAGGGAGGGGGGGACAATGAGCAGTTCTTC,CASSLFEGGGDNEQFF,TRBJ2-1,TRBV28,-,-
TGCAGTGCTAGGTCGCTAGCGGATGTAAAAAACATTCAGTACTTC,CSARSLADVKNIQYF,TRBJ2-4,TRBV20-1,-,TRBD2
TGTGCCAGCAGTACCGGTCCCATGAACACTGAAGCTTTCTTT,CASSTGPMNTEAFF,TRBJ1-1,TRBV27,-,-
TGTGCCTGGAGCACGGTCTACGAGCAGTACTTC,CAWSTVYEQYF,TRBJ2-7,TRBV30,-,-
TGTGCCAGCAGCCATGAGGGTGGGACAGGGTCCGGGGGCAATCAGCCCCAGCATTTT,CASSHEGGTGSGGNQPQHF,TRBJ1-5,TRBV4-2,-,TRBD1
TGTGCCAGCAGTTTATCTAGCTCCTACAATGAGCAGTTCTTC,CASSLSSSYNEQFF,TRBJ2-1,TRBV12-3/TRBV12-4,-,-
TGTGCCAGCAGCATATTGACTAGCGACAATGAGCAGTTCTTC,CASSILTSDNEQFF,TRBJ2-1,TRBV7-9,-,TRBD2
TGTGCCAGCAGCGCTAGCGGGGGCCATTACAATGAGCAGTTCTTC,CASSASGGHYNEQFF,TRBJ2-1,TRBV7-2,once,TRBD2